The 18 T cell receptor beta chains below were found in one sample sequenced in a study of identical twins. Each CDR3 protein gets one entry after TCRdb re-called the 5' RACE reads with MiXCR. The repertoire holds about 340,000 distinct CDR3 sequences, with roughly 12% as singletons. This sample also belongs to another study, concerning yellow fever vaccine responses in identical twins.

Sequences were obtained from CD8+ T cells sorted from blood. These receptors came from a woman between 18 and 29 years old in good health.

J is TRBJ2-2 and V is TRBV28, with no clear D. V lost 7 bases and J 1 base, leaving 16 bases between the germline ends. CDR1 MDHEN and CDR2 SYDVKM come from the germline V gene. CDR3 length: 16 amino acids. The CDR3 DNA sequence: TGTGCCAGCACCACGGTCTCAAGGGAGAACACCGGGGAGCTGTTTTTT. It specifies CASTTVSRENTGELFF.

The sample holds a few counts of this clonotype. CDR3 in DNA: TGCGCCAGCAGCCAAGAACGCGACGAGTACCAAGAGACCCAGTACTTC. As protein: CASSQERDEYQETQYF. The rearrangement links TRBV4-1 to TRBJ2-5; D gene ambiguous. Trimming took off 0 bases at V and 0 bases at J, with 11 bases between the two ends. The CDR3 has 16 residues. The germline V gene has CDR1 MGHRA and CDR2 YSYEKL.

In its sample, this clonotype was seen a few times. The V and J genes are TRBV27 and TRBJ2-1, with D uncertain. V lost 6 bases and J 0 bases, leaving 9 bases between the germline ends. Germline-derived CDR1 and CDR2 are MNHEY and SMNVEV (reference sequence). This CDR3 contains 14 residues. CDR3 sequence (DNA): TGTGCCAGCAGGCTCCAGAGCTCCTACAATGAGCAGTTCTTC. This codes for CASRLQSSYNEQFF.

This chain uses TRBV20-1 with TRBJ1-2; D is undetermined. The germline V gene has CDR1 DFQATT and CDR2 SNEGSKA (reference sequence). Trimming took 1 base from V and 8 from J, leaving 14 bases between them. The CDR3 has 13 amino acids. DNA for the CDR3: TGCAGTGCTAGAGGTACTACAGACCTGGGCTACACCTTC. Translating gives CSARGTTDLGYTF.

CDR3: CASSQDPYRAANYGYTF. Written as DNA, the CDR3 is TGTGCCAGCAGCCAAGACCCCTACAGGGCAGCGAACTATGGCTACACCTTC. This sequence joins TRBV3-1 and TRBJ1-2; D possibly corresponds to TRBD1 (6 bases). CDR1 is LGHDT, CDR2 YNNKEL, per germline (reference sequence). V lost 0 bases and J lost 2, with 16 bases in between. This CDR3 contains 17 residues. The full variable domain, rest sourced from reference TRBV3-1 and TRBJ1-2, is DTAVSQTPKYLVTQMGNDKSIKCEQNLGHDTMYWYKQDSKKFLKIMFSYNNKELIINETVPNRFSPKSPDKAHLNLHINSLELGDSAVYFCASSQDPYRAANYGYTFGSGTRLTVV.

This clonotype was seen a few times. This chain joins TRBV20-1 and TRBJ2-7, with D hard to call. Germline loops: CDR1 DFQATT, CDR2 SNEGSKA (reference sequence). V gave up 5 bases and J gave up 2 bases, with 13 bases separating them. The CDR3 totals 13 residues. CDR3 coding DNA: TGCAGTGCTTCGGCTACCTCTACCTACGAGCAGTACTTC. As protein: CSASATSTYEQYF.

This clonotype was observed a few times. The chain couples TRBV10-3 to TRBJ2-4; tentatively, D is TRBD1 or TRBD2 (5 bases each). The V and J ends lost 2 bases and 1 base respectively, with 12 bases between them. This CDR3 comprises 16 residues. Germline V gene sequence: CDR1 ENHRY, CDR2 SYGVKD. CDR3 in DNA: TGTGCCATCAGTGAGGTTCCCCGGGACGCCAAAAACATTCAGTACTTC. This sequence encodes CAISEVPRDAKNIQYF.

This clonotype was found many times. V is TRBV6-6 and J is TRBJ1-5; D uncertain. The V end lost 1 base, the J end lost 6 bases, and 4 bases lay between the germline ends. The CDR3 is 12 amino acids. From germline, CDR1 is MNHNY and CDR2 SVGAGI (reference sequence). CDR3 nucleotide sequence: TGTGCCAGCAGTTACTATTCTCAGCCCCAGCATTTT. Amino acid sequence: CASSYYSQPQHF.

CDR3 DNA sequence: TGCGCCAGCAGTGAAAGCGGGGGGTACACAGATACGCAGTATTTT. This translates into CASSESGGYTDTQYF. The chain uses TRBV10-2 and TRBJ2-3; 9 nucleotides line up with TRBD2. CDR3 length: 15 amino acids. Germline assignment: CDR1 WSHSY and CDR2 SAAADI. V dropped 3 bases and J dropped 2; count of bases not matched to a gene: 3.

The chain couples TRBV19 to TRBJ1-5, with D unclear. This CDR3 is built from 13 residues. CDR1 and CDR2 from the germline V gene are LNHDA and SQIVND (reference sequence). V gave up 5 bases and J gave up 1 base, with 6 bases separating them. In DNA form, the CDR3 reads TGTGCCAGTAGTCTGGAGAGCAATCAGCCCCAGCATTTT. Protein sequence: CASSLESNQPQHF.

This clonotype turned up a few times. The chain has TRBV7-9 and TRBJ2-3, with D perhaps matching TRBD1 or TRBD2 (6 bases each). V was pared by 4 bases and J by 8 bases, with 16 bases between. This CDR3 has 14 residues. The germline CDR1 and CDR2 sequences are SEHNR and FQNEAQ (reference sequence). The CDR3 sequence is CASSSGDTLGTQYF. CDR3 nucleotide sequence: TGTGCCAGCAGCTCGGGGGACACCCTCGGTACGCAGTATTTT.

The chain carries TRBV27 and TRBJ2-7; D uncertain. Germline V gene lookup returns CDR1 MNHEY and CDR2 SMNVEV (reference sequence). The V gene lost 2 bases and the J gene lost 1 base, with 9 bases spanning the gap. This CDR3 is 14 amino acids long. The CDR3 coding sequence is TGTGCCAGCAGTTTAGGTGCCGTATCCTACGAGCAGTACTTC. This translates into CASSLGAVSYEQYF.

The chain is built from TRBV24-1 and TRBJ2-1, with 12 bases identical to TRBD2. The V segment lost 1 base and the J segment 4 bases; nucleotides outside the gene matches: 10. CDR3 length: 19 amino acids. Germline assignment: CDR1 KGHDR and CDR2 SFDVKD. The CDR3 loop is CATSDFRTSGERRYNEQFF. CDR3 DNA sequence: TGTGCCACCAGTGATTTTCGGACTAGCGGGGAGAGGCGGTACAATGAGCAGTTCTTC.

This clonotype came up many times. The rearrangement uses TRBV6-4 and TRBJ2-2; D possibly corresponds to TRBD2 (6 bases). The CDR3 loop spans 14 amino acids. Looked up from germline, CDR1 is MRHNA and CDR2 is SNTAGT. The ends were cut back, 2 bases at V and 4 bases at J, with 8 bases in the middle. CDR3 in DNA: TGTGCCAGCAGTGACGCGGGAATCACCGGGGAGCTGTTTTTT. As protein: CASSDAGITGELFF.

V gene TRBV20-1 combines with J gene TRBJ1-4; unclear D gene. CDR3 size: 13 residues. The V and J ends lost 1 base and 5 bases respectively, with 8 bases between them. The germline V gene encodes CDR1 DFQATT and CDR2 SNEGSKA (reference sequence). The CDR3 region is CSARVPKNEKLFF. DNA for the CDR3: TGCAGTGCTAGAGTACCCAAGAATGAAAAACTGTTTTTT.

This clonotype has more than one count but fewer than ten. The CDR3 bases are TGTGCCAGCAGCTTAGTAGTTTTAGCCGAGGGCAATGAGCAGTTCTTC. Amino acids: CASSLVVLAEGNEQFF. The genes are TRBV7-8 and TRBJ2-1; D might be TRBD2 (5 bases). Trimming took off 1 base at V and 6 bases at J, with 16 bases between the two ends. Germline V lookup: CDR1 SGHVS, CDR2 FQNEAQ. CDR3 length: 16 residues. The variable domain in full, completed from reference TRBV7-8 and TRBJ2-1, reads GAGVSQSPRYKVAKRGQDVALRCDPISGHVSLFWYQQALGQGPEFLTYFQNEAQLDKSGLPSDRFFAERPEGSVSTLKIQRTQQEDSAVYLCASSLVVLAEGNEQFFGPGTRLTVL.

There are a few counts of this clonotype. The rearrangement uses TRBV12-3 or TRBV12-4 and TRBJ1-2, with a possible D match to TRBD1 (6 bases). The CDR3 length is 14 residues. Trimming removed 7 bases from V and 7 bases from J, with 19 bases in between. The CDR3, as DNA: TGTGCCAGCACCCCCGGACAGAGGGTGACTGGCTACACCTTC. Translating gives CASTPGQRVTGYTF.

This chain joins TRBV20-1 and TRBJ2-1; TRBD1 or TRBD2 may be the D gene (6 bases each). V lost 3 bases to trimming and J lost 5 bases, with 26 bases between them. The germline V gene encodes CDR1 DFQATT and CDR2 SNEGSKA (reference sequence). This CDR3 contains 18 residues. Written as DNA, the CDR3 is TGCAGTGCTAGGAACCCACCCCCATCCGACAGGACTAACAATGAGCAGTTCTTC. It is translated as CSARNPPPSDRTNNEQFF.